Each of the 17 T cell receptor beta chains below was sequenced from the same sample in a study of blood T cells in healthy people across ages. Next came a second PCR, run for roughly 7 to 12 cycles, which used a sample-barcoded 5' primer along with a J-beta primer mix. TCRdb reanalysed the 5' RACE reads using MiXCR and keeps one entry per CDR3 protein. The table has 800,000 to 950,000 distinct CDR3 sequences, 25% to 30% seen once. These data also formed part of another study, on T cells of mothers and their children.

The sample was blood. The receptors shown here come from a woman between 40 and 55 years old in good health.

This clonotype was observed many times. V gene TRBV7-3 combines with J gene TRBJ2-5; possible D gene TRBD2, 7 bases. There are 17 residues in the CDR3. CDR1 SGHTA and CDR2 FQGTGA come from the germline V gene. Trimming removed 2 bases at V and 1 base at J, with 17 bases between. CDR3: CASSLGLQGGGQETQYF. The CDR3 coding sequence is TGTGCCAGCAGCTTAGGCTTACAGGGAGGGGGCCAAGAGACCCAGTACTTC.

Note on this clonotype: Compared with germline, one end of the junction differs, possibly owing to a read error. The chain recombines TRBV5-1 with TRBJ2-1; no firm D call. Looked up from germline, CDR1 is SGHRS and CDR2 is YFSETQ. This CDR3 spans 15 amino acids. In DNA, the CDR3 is TGCGCCGGCAGCTTGTCATCTAGCTCCTACAATGAGCAGTTCTTC. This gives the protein CAGSLSSSSYNEQFF. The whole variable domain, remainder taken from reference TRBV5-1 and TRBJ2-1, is KAGVTQTPRYLIKTRGQQVTLSCSPISGHRSVSWYQQTPGQGLQFLFEYFSETQRNKGNFPGRFSGRQFSNSRSEMNVSTLELGDSALYLCAGSLSSSSYNEQFFGPGTRLTVL.

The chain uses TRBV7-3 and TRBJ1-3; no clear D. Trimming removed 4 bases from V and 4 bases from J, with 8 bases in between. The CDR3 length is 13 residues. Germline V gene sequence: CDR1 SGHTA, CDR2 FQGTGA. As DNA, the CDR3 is TGTGCCAGCAGCTCTTCTCCCGGAAACACCATATATTTT. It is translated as CASSSSPGNTIYF.

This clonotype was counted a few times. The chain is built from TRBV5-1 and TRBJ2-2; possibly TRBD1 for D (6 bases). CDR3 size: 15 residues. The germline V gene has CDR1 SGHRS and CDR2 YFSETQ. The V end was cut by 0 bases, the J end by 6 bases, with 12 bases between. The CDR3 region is CASSLESGAPGELFF. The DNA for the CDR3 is TGCGCCAGCAGCTTGGAGTCAGGGGCCCCCGGGGAGCTGTTTTTT.

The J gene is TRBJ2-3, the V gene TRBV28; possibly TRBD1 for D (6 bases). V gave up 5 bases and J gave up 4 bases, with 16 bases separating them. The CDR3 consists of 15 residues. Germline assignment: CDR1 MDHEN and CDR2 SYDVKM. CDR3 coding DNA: TGTGCCAGCAGTGTCACAGGGAAGTGGTCAGATACGCAGTATTTT. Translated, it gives CASSVTGKWSDTQYF.

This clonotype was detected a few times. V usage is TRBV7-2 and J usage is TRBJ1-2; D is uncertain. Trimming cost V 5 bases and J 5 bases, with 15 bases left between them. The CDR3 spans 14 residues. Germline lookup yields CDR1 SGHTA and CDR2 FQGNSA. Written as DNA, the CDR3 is TGTGCCAGCAGCCCGAACCTCTACTTTTATGGCTACACCTTC. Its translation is CASSPNLYFYGYTF. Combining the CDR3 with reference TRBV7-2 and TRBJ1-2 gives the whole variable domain GAGVSQSPSNKVTEKGKDVELRCDPISGHTALYWYRQSLGQGLEFLIYFQGNSAPDKSGLPSDRFSAERTGGSVSTLTIQRTQQEDSAVYLCASSPNLYFYGYTFGSGTRLTVV.

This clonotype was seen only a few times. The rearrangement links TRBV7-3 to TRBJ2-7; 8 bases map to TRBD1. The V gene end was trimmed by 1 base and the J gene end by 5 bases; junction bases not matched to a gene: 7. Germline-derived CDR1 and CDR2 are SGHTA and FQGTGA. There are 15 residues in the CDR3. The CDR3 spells CASSLRDRPPHEQYF. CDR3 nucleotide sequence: TGTGCCAGCAGCTTAAGGGACAGGCCTCCCCACGAGCAGTACTTC.

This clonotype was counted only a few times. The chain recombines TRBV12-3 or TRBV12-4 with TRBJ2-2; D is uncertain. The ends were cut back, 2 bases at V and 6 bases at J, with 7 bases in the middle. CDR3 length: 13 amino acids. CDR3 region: CASSLTRPGELFF. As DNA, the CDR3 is TGTGCCAGCAGTTTAACCAGGCCCGGGGAGCTGTTTTTT.

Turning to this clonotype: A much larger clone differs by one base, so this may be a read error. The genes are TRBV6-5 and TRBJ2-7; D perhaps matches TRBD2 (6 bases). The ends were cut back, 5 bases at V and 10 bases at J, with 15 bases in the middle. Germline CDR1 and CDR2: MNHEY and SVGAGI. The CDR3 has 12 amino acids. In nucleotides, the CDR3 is TGTGCCAGCAGTGGCCTCCGGGGGTTTCAGTACTTC. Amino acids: CASSGLRGFQYF.

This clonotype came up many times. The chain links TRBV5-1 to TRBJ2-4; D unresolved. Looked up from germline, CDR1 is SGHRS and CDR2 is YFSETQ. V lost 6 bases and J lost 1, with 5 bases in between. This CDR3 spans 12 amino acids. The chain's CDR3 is CASKDAKNIQYF. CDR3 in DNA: TGCGCCAGCAAGGACGCCAAAAACATTCAGTACTTC.

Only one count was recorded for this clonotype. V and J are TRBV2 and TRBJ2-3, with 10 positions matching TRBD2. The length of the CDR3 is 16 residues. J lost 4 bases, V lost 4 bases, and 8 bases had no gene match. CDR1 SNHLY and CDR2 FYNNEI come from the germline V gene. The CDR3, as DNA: TGTGCCAGCAGTGGCACCCCTAGCGGGGGTCCAGATACGCAGTATTTT. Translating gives CASSGTPSGGPDTQYF.

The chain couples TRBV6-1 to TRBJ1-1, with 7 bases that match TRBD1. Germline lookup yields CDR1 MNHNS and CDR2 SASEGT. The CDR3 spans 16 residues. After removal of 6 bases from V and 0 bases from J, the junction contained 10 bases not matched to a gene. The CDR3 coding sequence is TGTGCCAGCAGGCCGACAGGGAACCGCATGAACACTGAAGCTTTCTTT. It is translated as CASRPTGNRMNTEAFF.

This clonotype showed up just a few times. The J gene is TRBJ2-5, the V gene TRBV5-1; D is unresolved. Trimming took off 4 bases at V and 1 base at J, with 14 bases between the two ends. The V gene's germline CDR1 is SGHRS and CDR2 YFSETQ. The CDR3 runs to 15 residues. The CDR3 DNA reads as TGCGCCAGCAGCACGGAAGTAGGGCCCCAAGAGACCCAGTACTTC. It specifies CASSTEVGPQETQYF.

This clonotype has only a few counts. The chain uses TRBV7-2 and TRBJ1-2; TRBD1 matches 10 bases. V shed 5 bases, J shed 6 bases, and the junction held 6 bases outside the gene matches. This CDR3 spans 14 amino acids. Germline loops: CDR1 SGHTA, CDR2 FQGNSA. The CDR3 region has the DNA TGTGCCAGCAGCCCCAGTGGGACAGGGGATGGCTACACCTTC. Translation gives CASSPSGTGDGYTF.

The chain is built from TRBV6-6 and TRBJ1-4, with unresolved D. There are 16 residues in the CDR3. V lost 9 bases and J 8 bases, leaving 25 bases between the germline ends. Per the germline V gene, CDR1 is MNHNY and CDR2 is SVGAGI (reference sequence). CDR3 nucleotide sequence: TGTGCCAGTACCCAACTGCTGGGAGCACCGAGGGAAAAACTGTTTTTT. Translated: CASTQLLGAPREKLFF.

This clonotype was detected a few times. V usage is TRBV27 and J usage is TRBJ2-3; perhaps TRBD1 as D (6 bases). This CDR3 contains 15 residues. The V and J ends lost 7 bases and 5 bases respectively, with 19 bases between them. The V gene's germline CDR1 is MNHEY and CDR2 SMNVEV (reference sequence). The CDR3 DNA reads TGTGCCAGCAAATCAATACAGGGTCGGAGAGATACGCAGTATTTT. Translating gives CASKSIQGRRDTQYF.

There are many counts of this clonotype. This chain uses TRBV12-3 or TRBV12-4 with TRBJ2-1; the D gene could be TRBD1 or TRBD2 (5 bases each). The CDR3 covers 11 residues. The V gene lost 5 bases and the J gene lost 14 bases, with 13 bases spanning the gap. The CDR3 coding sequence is TGTGCCAGCAGTGATGTCGGGACGAAGTTCTTC. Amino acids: CASSDVGTKFF.